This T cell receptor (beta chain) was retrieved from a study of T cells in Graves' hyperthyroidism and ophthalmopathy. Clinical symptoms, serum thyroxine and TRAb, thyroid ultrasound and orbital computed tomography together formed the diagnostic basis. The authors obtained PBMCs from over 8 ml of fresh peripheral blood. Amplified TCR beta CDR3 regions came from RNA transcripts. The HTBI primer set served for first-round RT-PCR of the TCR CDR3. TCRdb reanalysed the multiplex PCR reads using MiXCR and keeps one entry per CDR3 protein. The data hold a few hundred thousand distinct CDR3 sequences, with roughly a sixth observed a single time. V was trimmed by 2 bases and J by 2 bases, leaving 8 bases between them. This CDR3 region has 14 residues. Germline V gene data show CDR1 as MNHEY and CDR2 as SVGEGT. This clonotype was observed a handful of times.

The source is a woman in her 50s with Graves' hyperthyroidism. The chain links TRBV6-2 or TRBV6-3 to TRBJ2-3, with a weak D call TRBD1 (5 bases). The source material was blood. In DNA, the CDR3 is TGTGCCAGCAGTTACCAGACAGACACAGATACGCAGTATTTT. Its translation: CASSYQTDTDTQYF.